This T cell receptor beta chain was retrieved from a study of CXCR3-negative and CXCR3-positive naive CD8 T cells. Study findings and constraints: Higher TRB CDR3 hydrophobicity marked CXCR3-positive naive cells relative to CXCR3-negative naive cells.

In regard to this clonotype: Its antigen is currently unknown.

UMI-labeled 5' RACE yielded the TRB cDNA libraries. TCRdb reprocessed the 5' RACE reads, keeping one entry per CDR3 protein, no DNA. This sample's table reports about 150,000 distinct CDR3 sequences. The CDR3 length is 14 residues. The germline CDR1 and CDR2 sequences are DFQATT and SNEGSKA (reference sequence). The receptor was derived from a human donor in good health. Some clones in this sample may be carry-over from other donors' samples. Sequencing was done on a sample of naive CXCR3+ CD8+ T cells from blood. Subset given: CD45RO-CCR7+CD27+CD95- naive CD8+ T cells expressing CXCR3 (TNR3+). V gene TRBV20-1 combines with J gene TRBJ1-6; there is no DNA to check the TCRdb D call of TRBD1. This CDR3 reads CSAPEDRGFSPLHF.